The source of this TCR beta chain is a study of T-cell reconstitution after alpha-beta-depleted transplantation in children. The library targeted TCRbeta and was prepared with unique molecular identifiers. In TCRdb, the PCR reads were re-called with MiXCR into one record per CDR3 protein. The repertoire has 70,000 to 100,000 distinct CDR3 sequences, more than 9% of them found once; the top ten carry about 15%. The V end lost 5 bases, the J end lost 1 base, and 18 bases lay between the germline ends. Germline V gives CDR1 SGHVS, CDR2 FNYEAQ. CDR3 length equals 16 residues. The table lists this clonotype with many counts.

The receptor's source is a human donor who donated a stem cell graft to a child with inherited bone marrow failure. V usage is TRBV7-6 and J usage is TRBJ2-7; D perhaps matches TRBD2 (5 bases). Source: PBMCs from the stem cell graft donor, taken from the stem cell graft. CDR3 sequence: CASSEGRFQRSYEQYF. CDR3 bases: TGTGCCAGCAGCGAGGGAAGGTTTCAGCGATCCTACGAGCAGTACTTC.